This is a list of T cell receptor beta chains from one sample in a study of blood T cell repertoires in COVID-19. Sequenced by immunoSEQ multiplex PCR; TCRdb stores in-frame clones only, minus some. The top ten clones hold roughly 2.5% of a sample with roughly 220,000 clones, about 85% of them seen once. Sequencing was carried out using PBMCs or T cells enriched from blood (not recorded which). Every receptor here comes from a woman in her twenties or thirties who had recovered from COVID-19. The CDR3 runs from the conserved cysteine through the conserved F or W. A D gene is named only where the DNA matches it firmly. Clone size is given for some rows only: seen once, a few or many times, or a class if the clone is expanded.

clone_size	v_call	j_call	d_call	cdr3_aa	cdr3_nt
.	TRBV27	TRBJ2-3	.	CASSSPADTQYF	TGTGCCAGCAGTTCCCCGGCAGATACGCAGTATTTT
.	TRBV14	TRBJ2-5	.	CASSGHRVGETQYF	TGTGCCAGCAGCGGACACAGGGTTGGGGAGACCCAGTACTTC
.	TRBV12-3/TRBV12-4	TRBJ2-7	TRBD1	CASSRDSYDEQYF	TGTGCCAGCAGTAGGGACAGTTACGACGAGCAGTACTTC
.	TRBV5-1	TRBJ2-7	.	CASSLLPNKEQYF	TGCGCCAGCAGCCTGCTACCGAATAAGGAGCAGTACTTC
.	TRBV29-1	TRBJ1-2	TRBD1	CSVSGTETNYGYTF	TGCAGCGTTTCCGGGACAGAGACTAACTATGGCTACACCTTC
.	TRBV7-9	TRBJ2-6	.	CASIFQGSGANVLTF	TGTGCCAGCATTTTCCAGGGCTCTGGGGCCAACGTCCTGACTTTC
.	TRBV7-3	TRBJ2-5	.	CASSSPGDGQETQYF	TGTGCCAGCAGCTCGCCAGGGGATGGACAAGAGACCCAGTACTTC
few	TRBV7-6	TRBJ1-3	TRBD1	CASSPLFGTATTFSGNTIYF	TGTGCCAGCAGCCCCCTCTTCGGGACAGCGACTACTTTCTCTGGAAACACCATATATTTT
.	TRBV10-3	TRBJ2-1	TRBD2	CAISEPRGSGGHNEQFF	TGTGCCATCAGTGAGCCCCGCGGTAGCGGGGGGCACAATGAGCAGTTCTTC
.	TRBV5-1	TRBJ1-1	TRBD1	CASSLGWTGGTEAFF	TGCGCCAGCAGCTTGGGGTGGACAGGGGGCACTGAAGCTTTCTTT
.	TRBV7-9	TRBJ2-1	TRBD1	CASSTRSGQNNEQFF	TGTGCCAGCAGCACCCGCTCGGGACAGAACAATGAGCAGTTCTTC
.	TRBV9	TRBJ2-7	TRBD1	CASSLGGWDSSYEQYF	TGTGCCAGCAGCTTAGGGGGCTGGGACAGCTCCTACGAGCAGTACTTC
.	TRBV6-5	TRBJ1-1	.	CASKLQGDGTEAFF	TGTGCCAGCAAACTACAGGGTGATGGTACTGAAGCTTTCTTT
.	TRBV5-1	TRBJ1-2	.	CASSLSLFNYGYTF	TGCGCCAGCAGCCTCAGTCTCTTTAACTATGGCTACACCTTC
.	TRBV4-3	TRBJ1-1	.	CASSLYWGRNTEAFF	TGCGCCAGCAGCCTCTATTGGGGGCGGAACACTGAAGCTTTCTTT
.	TRBV5-4	TRBJ1-6	.	CASSPYLSKSPLHF	TGTGCCAGCAGCCCCTACCTCTCCAAATCACCCCTCCACTTT
.	TRBV4-2	TRBJ2-3	TRBD2	CASSQLGTSGGAGADTQYF	TGTGCCAGCAGCCAATTAGGGACTAGCGGGGGGGCGGGAGCAGATACGCAGTATTTT
.	TRBV3-1/TRBV3-2	TRBJ2-5	.	CASSQGTLQETQYF	TGTGCCAGCAGTCAAGGGACACTTCAAGAGACCCAGTACTTC
.	TRBV5-4	TRBJ2-1	TRBD2	CASRTSGGRSYNEQFF	TGTGCCAGCCGGACTAGCGGGGGCCGCTCCTACAATGAGCAGTTCTTC
.	TRBV19	TRBJ1-3	.	CASVNRWNTIYF	TGTGCCAGTGTCAACAGGTGGAACACCATATATTTT
few	TRBV7-2	TRBJ1-1	.	CASSLGLPTTMNTEAFF	TGTGCCAGCAGCTTAGGTTTACCCACGACAATGAACACTGAAGCTTTCTTT
.	TRBV7-3	TRBJ2-7	.	CASSSPVGGGGEQYF	TGTGCCAGCAGCTCCCCAGTGGGGGGGGGCGGCGAGCAGTACTTC
.	TRBV4-3	TRBJ1-4	.	CASSQDSGQPATNEKLFF	TGCGCCAGCAGCCAAGATTCCGGACAACCAGCAACTAATGAAAAACTGTTTTTT
.	TRBV5-1	TRBJ1-5	TRBD1	CASSSGTGNQPQHF	TGCGCCAGCAGCTCCGGGACAGGGAATCAGCCCCAGCATTTT
.	TRBV5-1	TRBJ2-1	.	CASSKEPSNEQFF	TGCGCCAGCAGCAAAGAACCGAGCAATGAGCAGTTCTTC
.	TRBV5-5	TRBJ2-1	TRBD2	CASSLVSGGWGEQFF	TGTGCCAGCAGCTTGGTTAGCGGGGGATGGGGTGAGCAGTTCTTC
.	TRBV5-1	TRBJ1-6	.	CASSLGTNNSPLHF	TGCGCCAGCAGCTTGGGAACTAATAATTCACCCCTCCACTTT
.	TRBV7-2	TRBJ1-5	TRBD1	CASSQGGDRDQPQHF	TGTGCCAGCAGCCAGGGGGGGGACAGGGATCAGCCCCAGCATTTT
.	TRBV5-1	TRBJ2-5	.	CASSLISAGLPQETQYF	TGCGCCAGCAGCTTGATTTCTGCGGGACTCCCCCAAGAGACCCAGTACTTC
.	TRBV18	TRBJ1-2	.	CASSQGNYGYTF	TGTGCCAGCTCACAGGGGAACTATGGCTACACCTTC
.	TRBV7-9	TRBJ1-2	.	CASSPTQGSLDGYTF	TGTGCCAGCAGCCCCACCCAGGGGAGTCTGGACGGCTACACCTTC
.	TRBV12-5	TRBJ2-2	TRBD1	CASGLSGTGGLGELFF	TGTGCTAGTGGTTTGTCCGGGACAGGGGGCCTCGGGGAGCTGTTTTTT
.	TRBV11-2	TRBJ1-2	TRBD1	CASSLGLDRGGYTF	TGTGCCAGCAGCTTAGGATTGGACAGGGGGGGCTACACCTTC
.	TRBV10-1	TRBJ1-1	.	CASNRERGTEAFF	TGCGCCAGCAACAGGGAGAGGGGCACTGAAGCTTTCTTT
.	TRBV7-2	TRBJ1-2	.	CASSLEGGAPSYTF	TGTGCCAGCAGCTTAGAGGGGGGGGCGCCGAGCTACACCTTC
.	TRBV7-9	TRBJ1-1	.	CASSLHSATTTEAFF	TGTGCCAGCAGCTTGCATTCCGCGACAACAACTGAAGCTTTCTTT
.	TRBV7-2	TRBJ2-7	.	CASSHYERVEMEQYF	TGTGCCAGCAGCCACTATGAGAGGGTAGAAATGGAGCAGTACTTC
once	TRBV7-2	TRBJ2-3	TRBD2	CASSLRLAGGPDTQYF	TGTGCCAGCAGCCTCCGACTAGCGGGGGGCCCAGATACGCAGTATTTT
few	TRBV1	TRBJ1-2	.	CTSSQVRAQVPNYGYTF	TGCACCAGCAGCCAAGTCCGCGCACAGGTGCCAAACTATGGCTACACCTTC
.	TRBV5-6	TRBJ1-2	TRBD1	CASSFGTENGYTF	TGTGCCAGCAGCTTCGGGACAGAGAATGGCTACACCTTC